This T cell receptor beta chain stems from a study of molecular identifiers for immune sequencing clone quantification. Study-wide background: Split five ways in replicates, RNA from around 20,000 or 99,000 naive CD8 cells had four portions sequenced.

This clonotype was detected ten times or more. No antigen is known for it. V lost 3 bases to trimming and J lost 4 bases, with 11 bases between them. The CDR3 has 14 amino acids. Study findings and constraints: Beyond 20 RNA copies, clones held over 97% of effector molecules, compared with under 1% in naive cells. Molecules of identical TCR sharing a barcode could underestimate highly expanded clone sizes.

From the PCR reads, TCRdb called clonotypes with MiXCR, one entry per CDR3 protein. The repertoire consists of 75,000 to 100,000 distinct CDR3 sequences, with roughly 19% occurring once and the leading ten covering 0.75% to 0.95%. The sequence derives from a human donor in good health. Some libraries in this study had Jurkat cell RNA spiked in. Sequencing used naive CD8+ T cells from blood, with Jurkat cell RNA spiked in. Subset specified: FACS-sorted CD8+CD4-CCR7+CD45RA+ naive T cells. This chain links TRBV12-3 or TRBV12-4 with TRBJ2-3; D gene unclear. CDR3 residues: CASSFPRAADTQYF. The CDR3 bases are TGTGCCAGCAGTTTCCCCCGCGCAGCAGATACGCAGTATTTT.